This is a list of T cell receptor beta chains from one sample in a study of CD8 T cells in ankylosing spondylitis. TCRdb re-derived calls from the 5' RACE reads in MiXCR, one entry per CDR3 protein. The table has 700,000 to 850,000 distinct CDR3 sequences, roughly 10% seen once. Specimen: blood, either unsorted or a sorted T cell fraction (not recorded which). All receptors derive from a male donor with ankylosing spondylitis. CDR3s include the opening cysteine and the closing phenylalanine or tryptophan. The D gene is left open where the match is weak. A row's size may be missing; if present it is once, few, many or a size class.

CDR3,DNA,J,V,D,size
CTFCPFIPGGRSSNQPQHF,TGTACCTTCTGTCCATTCATACCCGGAGGGCGGTCGAGCAATCAGCCCCAGCATTTT,TRBJ1-5,TRBV3-1,NA,NA
CASSPDGGNTGELFF,TGTGCCAGCAGCCCAGACGGGGGAAACACCGGGGAGCTGTTTTTT,TRBJ2-2,TRBV7-9,NA,NA
CASSSHQKGVDTPLHF,TGTGCCAGCAGCTCGCACCAGAAAGGGGTAGATACACCCCTCCACTTT,TRBJ1-6,TRBV7-2,NA,many
CASSDVGTDRTDTQYF,TGTGCCAGCAGCGACGTCGGGACAGACCGCACAGATACGCAGTATTTT,TRBJ2-3,TRBV6-1,TRBD1,few
CASSYSSQTTEAFF,TGTGCCAGCAGTTACTCGAGTCAGACCACTGAAGCTTTCTTT,TRBJ1-1,TRBV6-2/TRBV6-3,NA,many
CASRKTGSDGNTIYF,TGTGCCAGCAGGAAAACAGGGTCAGATGGAAACACCATATATTTT,TRBJ1-3,TRBV9,NA,few
CSARVGNIQYF,TGCAGTGCTAGGGTCGGGAACATTCAGTACTTC,TRBJ2-4,TRBV20-1,NA,NA
CASSPGQGSHEQYF,TGTGCCAGCAGCCCGGGACAGGGGTCCCACGAGCAGTACTTC,TRBJ2-7,TRBV12-3/TRBV12-4,TRBD1,many
CASSLSIRASGELFF,TGCGCCAGCAGCTTGTCGATAAGGGCCAGCGGGGAGCTGTTTTTT,TRBJ2-2,TRBV5-1,NA,NA
CASSFRGQGINNEQFF,TGTGCCAGCAGTTTCAGGGGACAGGGGATTAACAATGAGCAGTTCTTC,TRBJ2-1,TRBV12-3/TRBV12-4,TRBD1,NA
CASNHRTGRINEQFF,TGTGCCAGCAACCATCGGACAGGGAGAATCAATGAGCAGTTCTTC,TRBJ2-1,TRBV5-4,TRBD1,NA
CASSSWQKNTEAFF,TGTGCCAGCAGTTCCTGGCAGAAGAACACTGAAGCTTTCTTT,TRBJ1-1,TRBV6-5,NA,few
CASSPGLAGGTYNEQFF,TGTGCCAGCAGTCCAGGACTAGCGGGAGGGACCTACAATGAGCAGTTCTTC,TRBJ2-1,TRBV12-3/TRBV12-4,TRBD2,NA
CASSRTGPSNQPQHF,TGTGCCAGCAGTCGGACGGGACCTAGCAATCAGCCCCAGCATTTT,TRBJ1-5,TRBV6-1,NA,many
CASSQERGREQFF,TGCGCCAGCAGCCAAGAGCGAGGGCGTGAGCAGTTCTTC,TRBJ2-1,TRBV4-3,NA,few
CSGGGQGAEGYTF,TGCAGCGGGGGGGGACAGGGGGCAGAAGGCTACACCTTC,TRBJ1-2,TRBV29-1,TRBD1,many
CSATPNSGGRTDTQYF,TGCAGTGCTACCCCGAATAGCGGGGGGCGAACAGATACGCAGTATTTT,TRBJ2-3,TRBV20-1,TRBD2,NA
CASRRRFDYNEQFF,TGCGCCAGCCGTCGGAGGTTCGACTACAATGAGCAGTTCTTC,TRBJ2-1,TRBV5-1,NA,few
CASSVGLAVGTQYF,TGTGCCAGCAGCGTGGGACTAGCCGTAGGGACCCAGTACTTC,TRBJ2-5,TRBV11-1,TRBD2,NA
CSADLVAGGPRETQYF,TGCAGTGCTGACCTAGTAGCGGGGGGGCCCCGGGAGACCCAGTACTTC,TRBJ2-5,TRBV20-1,TRBD2,few
CAIRPSGDTGELFF,TGTGCCATCAGACCAAGCGGGGACACCGGGGAGCTGTTTTTT,TRBJ2-2,TRBV25-1,TRBD2,few
CSGGRETQYF,TGCAGCGGTGGGCGAGAGACCCAGTACTTC,TRBJ2-5,TRBV29-1,NA,NA
CASSWDGRGDTEAFF,TGCGCCAGCAGCTGGGACGGTCGGGGCGACACTGAAGCTTTCTTT,TRBJ1-1,TRBV5-1,NA,few
CSASGGQAFNSYNEQFF,TGCAGTGCTAGCGGGGGGCAAGCGTTCAACTCCTACAATGAGCAGTTCTTC,TRBJ2-1,TRBV20-1,NA,NA
CASSYRGSGGYTF,TGCGCCAGCAGTTACCGGGGGTCAGGAGGCTACACCTTC,TRBJ1-2,TRBV5-1,NA,many
CSAPNRGGFSYEQYF,TGCAGTGCTCCGAATAGGGGCGGTTTCTCCTACGAGCAGTACTTC,TRBJ2-7,TRBV20-1,NA,many
CASSPHTGPHYEQYF,TGCGCCAGCAGCCCTCACACCGGGCCCCACTACGAGCAGTACTTC,TRBJ2-7,TRBV5-1,NA,few
CASSQGGRTSNEQYF,TGCGCCAGCAGCCAAGGGGGTAGAACCAGCAACGAGCAGTACTTC,TRBJ2-7,TRBV4-3,NA,few
CASSYFAGTGDTGELFF,TGCGCCAGCAGCTACTTTGCCGGGACAGGGGACACCGGGGAGCTGTTTTTT,TRBJ2-2,TRBV5-1,TRBD1,NA
CSVERMGGRTYNEQFF,TGCAGCGTTGAACGGATGGGCGGGAGGACCTACAATGAGCAGTTCTTC,TRBJ2-1,TRBV29-1,TRBD2,NA
CASSLTFWGSNTGELFF,TGCGCCAGCAGCCTCACCTTCTGGGGTTCGAACACCGGGGAGCTGTTTTTT,TRBJ2-2,TRBV4-1,NA,few
CASSPRTGENEQYF,TGTGCCAGCAGCCCCCGGACAGGGGAGAACGAGCAGTACTTC,TRBJ2-7,TRBV11-2,TRBD1,NA
CSERERYGQYF,TGCAGTGAGAGGGAGAGGTACGGGCAGTATTTT,TRBJ2-3,TRBV20-1,NA,many
CASSRGQPNYGYTF,TGTGCCAGCAGCCGAGGACAGCCTAACTATGGCTACACCTTC,TRBJ1-2,TRBV7-3,NA,few
CSVERRSSYNEQFF,TGCAGCGTTGAGCGACGGAGCTCCTACAATGAGCAGTTCTTC,TRBJ2-1,TRBV29-1,NA,many
CASSLNPTYEQYF,TGTGCCAGCAGCTTAAACCCCACCTACGAGCAGTACTTC,TRBJ2-7,TRBV11-3,NA,NA
CASSLTSRAGVVEQYF,TGTGCCAGCAGCCTCACGTCGCGAGCGGGAGTTGTAGAGCAGTACTTC,TRBJ2-7,TRBV4-2,TRBD2,NA
CSVDTGLGTGELFF,TGCAGCGTCGACACAGGGTTGGGCACCGGGGAGCTGTTTTTT,TRBJ2-2,TRBV29-1,NA,many
CSARQGWTEAFF,TGCAGTGCTAGACAGGGGTGGACTGAAGCTTTCTTT,TRBJ1-1,TRBV20-1,NA,NA
CSARNAGSPTEAFF,TGCAGTGCTAGAAACGCAGGATCACCCACTGAAGCTTTCTTT,TRBJ1-1,TRBV20-1,NA,NA
CSARDRDELRRQFF,TGCAGTGCTAGAGACCGGGACGAGCTTAGACGGCAGTTCTTC,TRBJ2-1,TRBV20-1,NA,many
CSVAADWDYTEAFF,TGCAGCGTTGCGGCGGATTGGGATTACACTGAAGCTTTCTTT,TRBJ1-1,TRBV29-1,NA,NA
CASSPRRREETQYF,TGCGCCAGCAGCCCTCGGCGAAGGGAAGAGACCCAGTACTTC,TRBJ2-5,TRBV5-1,NA,NA
CASSQLPGTGVTGELFF,TGCGCCAGCAGCCAACTACCCGGGACAGGGGTTACCGGGGAGCTGTTTTTT,TRBJ2-2,TRBV5-1,TRBD1,NA
CASSLAGFNQPQHF,TGTGCCAGCAGCTTAGCGGGGTTCAATCAGCCCCAGCATTTT,TRBJ1-5,TRBV7-8,NA,many
CASSLFKRSYEQYF,TGTGCCAGCAGCCTCTTTAAACGGTCCTACGAGCAGTACTTC,TRBJ2-7,TRBV6-1,NA,few
CSVDPGGGETQYF,TGCAGCGTTGATCCCGGAGGGGGGGAGACCCAGTACTTC,TRBJ2-5,TRBV29-1,NA,few
CSARVDRGVLDGYTF,TGCAGTGCTAGGGTCGACAGGGGGGTTCTCGATGGCTACACCTTC,TRBJ1-2,TRBV20-1,TRBD1,NA
CASRQGRWNTEAFF,TGTGCCAGCAGACAGGGTCGGTGGAACACTGAAGCTTTCTTT,TRBJ1-1,TRBV27,NA,few
CASSLTTYEQYF,TGCGCCAGCAGCTTGACAACGTACGAGCAGTACTTC,TRBJ2-7,TRBV5-1,NA,many
CSAREWGSTGELFF,TGCAGTGCTAGAGAATGGGGCAGCACCGGGGAGCTGTTTTTT,TRBJ2-2,TRBV20-1,NA,few
CASSPITGSGYTF,TGTGCCAGCAGTCCAATTACAGGGAGCGGCTACACCTTC,TRBJ1-2,TRBV6-6,NA,NA
CASSINPGTGINEQFF,TGTGCCAGTAGTATTAATCCCGGGACAGGGATAAATGAGCAGTTCTTC,TRBJ2-1,TRBV19,TRBD1,NA
CATAGQGLSGANVLTF,TGTGCCACCGCGGGACAGGGCCTCTCTGGGGCCAACGTCCTGACTTTC,TRBJ2-6,TRBV11-2,TRBD1,many
CASKNPGSLGETQYF,TGTGCCAGCAAAAATCCCGGTTCCCTCGGAGAGACCCAGTACTTC,TRBJ2-5,TRBV12-3/TRBV12-4,NA,few
CAGGLPGYGYTF,TGTGCCGGGGGACTTCCCGGCTATGGCTACACCTTC,TRBJ1-2,TRBV2,NA,many
CATSGYQGASSDTQYF,TGTGCCACCAGTGGGTATCAGGGGGCGTCGTCCGATACGCAGTATTTT,TRBJ2-3,TRBV24-1,TRBD1,NA